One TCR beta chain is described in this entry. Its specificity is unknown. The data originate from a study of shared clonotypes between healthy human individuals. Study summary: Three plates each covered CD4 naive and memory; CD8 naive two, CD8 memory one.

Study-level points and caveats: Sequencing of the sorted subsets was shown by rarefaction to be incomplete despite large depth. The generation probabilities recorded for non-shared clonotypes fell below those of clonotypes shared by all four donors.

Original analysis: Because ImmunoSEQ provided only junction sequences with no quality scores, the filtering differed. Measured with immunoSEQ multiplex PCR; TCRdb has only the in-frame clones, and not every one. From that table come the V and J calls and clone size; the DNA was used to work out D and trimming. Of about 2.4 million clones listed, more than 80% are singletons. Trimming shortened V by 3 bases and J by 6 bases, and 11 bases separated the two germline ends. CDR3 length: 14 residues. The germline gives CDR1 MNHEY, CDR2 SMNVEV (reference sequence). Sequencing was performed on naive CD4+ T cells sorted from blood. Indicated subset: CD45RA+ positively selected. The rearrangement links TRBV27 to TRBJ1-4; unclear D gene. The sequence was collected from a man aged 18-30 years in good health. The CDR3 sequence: CASSFSRLDEKLFF. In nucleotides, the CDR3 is TGTGCCAGCAGTTTTTCGCGCTTGGATGAAAAACTGTTTTTT.